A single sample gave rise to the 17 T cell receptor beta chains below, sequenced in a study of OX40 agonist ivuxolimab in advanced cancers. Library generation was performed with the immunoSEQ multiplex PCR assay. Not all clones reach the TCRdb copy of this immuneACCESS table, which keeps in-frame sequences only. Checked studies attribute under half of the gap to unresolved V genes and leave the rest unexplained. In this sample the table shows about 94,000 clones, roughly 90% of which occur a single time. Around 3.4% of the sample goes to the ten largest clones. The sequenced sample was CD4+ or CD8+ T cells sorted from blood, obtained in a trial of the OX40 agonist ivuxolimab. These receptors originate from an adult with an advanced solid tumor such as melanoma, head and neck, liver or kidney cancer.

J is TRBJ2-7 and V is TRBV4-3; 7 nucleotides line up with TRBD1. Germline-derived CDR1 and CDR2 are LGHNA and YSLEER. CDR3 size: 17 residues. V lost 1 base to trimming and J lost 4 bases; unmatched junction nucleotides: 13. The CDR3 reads CASSQGPVETGLYEQYF. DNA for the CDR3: TGCGCCAGCAGCCAAGGTCCGGTGGAGACAGGGTTGTACGAGCAGTACTTC.

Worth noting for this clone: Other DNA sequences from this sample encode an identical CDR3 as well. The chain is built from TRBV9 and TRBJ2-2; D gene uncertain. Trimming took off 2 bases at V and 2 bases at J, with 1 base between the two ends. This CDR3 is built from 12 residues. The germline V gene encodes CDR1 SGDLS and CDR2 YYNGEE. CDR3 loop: CASSVNTGELFF. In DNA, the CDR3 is TGTGCCAGCAGCGTCAACACCGGGGAGCTGTTTTTT.

The CDR3, as DNA: TGTGCCAGCAGCCCTCCCCGACAGGGAGGATTAGGCACAGATACGCAGTATTTT. Its protein product is CASSPPRQGGLGTDTQYF. The chain links TRBV9 to TRBJ2-3; TRBD1 might be the D (7 bases). With 4 bases removed from V and 1 base from J, the gap between germline ends came to 22 bases. CDR1 and CDR2 from the germline V gene are SGDLS and YYNGEE. CDR3 length: 18 amino acids.

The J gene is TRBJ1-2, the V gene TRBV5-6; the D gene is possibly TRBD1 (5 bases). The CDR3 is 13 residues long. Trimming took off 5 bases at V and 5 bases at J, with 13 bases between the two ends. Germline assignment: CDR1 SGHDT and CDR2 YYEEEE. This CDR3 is CASRMTEEYGYTF. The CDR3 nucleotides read TGTGCCAGCAGAATGACAGAGGAGTATGGCTACACCTTC.

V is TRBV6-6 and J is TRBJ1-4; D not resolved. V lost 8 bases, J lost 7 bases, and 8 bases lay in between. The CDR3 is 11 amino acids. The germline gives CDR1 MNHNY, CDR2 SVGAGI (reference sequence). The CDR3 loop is CASRMGEKLFF. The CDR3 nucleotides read TGTGCCAGCCGGATGGGTGAAAAACTGTTTTTT.

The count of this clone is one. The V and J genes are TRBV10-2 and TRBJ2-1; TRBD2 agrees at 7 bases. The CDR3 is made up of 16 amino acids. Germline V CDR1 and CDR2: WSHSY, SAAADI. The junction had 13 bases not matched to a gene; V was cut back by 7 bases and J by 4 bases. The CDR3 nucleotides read TGCGCCAGCATAAAACAACTAGCGCTCCTATACAATGAGCAGTTCTTC. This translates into CASIKQLALLYNEQFF.

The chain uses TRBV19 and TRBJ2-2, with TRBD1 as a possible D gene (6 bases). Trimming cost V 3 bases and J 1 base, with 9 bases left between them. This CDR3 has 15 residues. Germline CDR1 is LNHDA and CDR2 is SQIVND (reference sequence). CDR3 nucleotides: TGTGCCAGTAGTATGATACAGGGGAACACCGGGGAGCTGTTTTTT. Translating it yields CASSMIQGNTGELFF.

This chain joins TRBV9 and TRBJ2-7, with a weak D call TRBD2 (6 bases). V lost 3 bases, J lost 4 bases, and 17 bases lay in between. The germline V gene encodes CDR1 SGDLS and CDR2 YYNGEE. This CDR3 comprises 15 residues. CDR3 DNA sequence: TGTGCCAGCAGCGCTACTAGCCTCCTGGGGTACGAGCAGTACTTC. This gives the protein CASSATSLLGYEQYF.

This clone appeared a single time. This chain's CDR3 is CASSIQTGGGHEQFF. CDR3 DNA sequence: TGTGCCAGTAGTATCCAGACAGGGGGCGGCCATGAGCAGTTCTTC. V and J are TRBV19 and TRBJ2-1, with 10 bases that match TRBD1. This CDR3 is 15 amino acids long. V trimming: 3 bases; J trimming: 8 bases; junction bases outside the gene matches: 7. CDR1 LNHDA and CDR2 SQIVND come from the germline V gene (reference sequence).

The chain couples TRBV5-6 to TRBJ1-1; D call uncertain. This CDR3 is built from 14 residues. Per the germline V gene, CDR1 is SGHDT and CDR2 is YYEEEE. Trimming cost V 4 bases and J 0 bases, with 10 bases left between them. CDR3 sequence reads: CASSLPTVNTEAFF. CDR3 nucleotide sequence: TGTGCCAGCAGCCTCCCGACTGTGAACACTGAAGCTTTCTTT. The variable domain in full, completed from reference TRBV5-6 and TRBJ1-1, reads DAGVTQSPTHLIKTRGQQVTLRCSPKSGHDTVSWYQQALGQGPQFIFQYYEEEERQRGNFPDRFSGHQFPNYSSELNVNALLLGDSALYLCASSLPTVNTEAFFGQGTRLTVV.

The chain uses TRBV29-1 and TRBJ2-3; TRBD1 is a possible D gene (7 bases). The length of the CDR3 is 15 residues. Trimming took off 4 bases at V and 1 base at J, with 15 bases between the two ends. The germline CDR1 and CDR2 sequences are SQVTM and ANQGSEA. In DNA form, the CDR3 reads TGCAGCGTTGTGCTGGAGGGGGCTCGCACAGATACGCAGTATTTT. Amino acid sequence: CSVVLEGARTDTQYF.

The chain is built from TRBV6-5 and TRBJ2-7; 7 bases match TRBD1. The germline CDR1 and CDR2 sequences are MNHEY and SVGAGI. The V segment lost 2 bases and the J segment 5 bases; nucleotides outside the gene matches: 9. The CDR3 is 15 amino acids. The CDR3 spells CASSYMAGGSHEQYF. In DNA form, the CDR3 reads TGTGCCAGCAGTTACATGGCAGGGGGTTCCCACGAGCAGTACTTC.

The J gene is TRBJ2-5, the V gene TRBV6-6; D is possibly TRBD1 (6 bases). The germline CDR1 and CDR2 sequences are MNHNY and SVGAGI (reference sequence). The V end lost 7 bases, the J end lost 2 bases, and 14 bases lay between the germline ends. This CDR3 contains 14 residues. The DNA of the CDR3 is TGTGCCAGCAATCCAGCAGGGACACAAGAGACCCAGTACTTC. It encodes CASNPAGTQETQYF.

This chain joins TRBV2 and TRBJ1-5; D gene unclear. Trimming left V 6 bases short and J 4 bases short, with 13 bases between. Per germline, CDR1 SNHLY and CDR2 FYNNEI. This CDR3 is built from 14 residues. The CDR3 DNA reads TGTGCCAGCAGGGAGGACGGCTTTAATCAGCCCCAGCATTTT. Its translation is CASREDGFNQPQHF.

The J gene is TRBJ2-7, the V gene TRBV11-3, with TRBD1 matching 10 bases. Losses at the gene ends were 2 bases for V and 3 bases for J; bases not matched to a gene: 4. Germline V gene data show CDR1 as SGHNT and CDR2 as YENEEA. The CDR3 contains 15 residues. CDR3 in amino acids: CASSLSGTGVYEQYF. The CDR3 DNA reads TGTGCCAGCAGCTTATCCGGGACAGGGGTCTACGAGCAGTACTTC.

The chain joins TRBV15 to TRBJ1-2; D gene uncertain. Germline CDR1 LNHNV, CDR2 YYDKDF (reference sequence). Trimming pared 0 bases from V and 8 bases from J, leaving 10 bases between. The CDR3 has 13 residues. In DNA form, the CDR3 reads TGTGCCACCAGCAGAGAACCTTTGTTAGGCTACACCTTC. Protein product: CATSREPLLGYTF.

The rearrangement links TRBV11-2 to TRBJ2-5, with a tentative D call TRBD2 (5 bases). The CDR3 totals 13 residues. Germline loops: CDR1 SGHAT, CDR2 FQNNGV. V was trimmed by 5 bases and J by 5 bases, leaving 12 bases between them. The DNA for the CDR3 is TGTGCCAGCAGCCTCTGGAGGACGGAGACCCAGTACTTC. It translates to CASSLWRTETQYF.